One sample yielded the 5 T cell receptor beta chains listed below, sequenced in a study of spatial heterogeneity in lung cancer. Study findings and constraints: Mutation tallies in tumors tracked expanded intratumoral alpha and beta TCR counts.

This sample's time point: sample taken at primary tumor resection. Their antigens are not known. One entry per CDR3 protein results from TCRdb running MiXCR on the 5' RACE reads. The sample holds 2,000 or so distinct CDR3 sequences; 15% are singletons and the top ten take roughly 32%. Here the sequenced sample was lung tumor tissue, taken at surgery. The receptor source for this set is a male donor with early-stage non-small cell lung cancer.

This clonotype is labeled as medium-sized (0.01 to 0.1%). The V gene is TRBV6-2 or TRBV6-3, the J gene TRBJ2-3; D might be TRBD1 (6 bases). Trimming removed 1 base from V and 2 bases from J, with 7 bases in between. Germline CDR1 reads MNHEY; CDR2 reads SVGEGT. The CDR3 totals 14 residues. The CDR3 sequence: CASSYWTVTDTQYF. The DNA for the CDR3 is TGTGCCAGCAGTTACTGGACAGTCACAGATACGCAGTATTTT.

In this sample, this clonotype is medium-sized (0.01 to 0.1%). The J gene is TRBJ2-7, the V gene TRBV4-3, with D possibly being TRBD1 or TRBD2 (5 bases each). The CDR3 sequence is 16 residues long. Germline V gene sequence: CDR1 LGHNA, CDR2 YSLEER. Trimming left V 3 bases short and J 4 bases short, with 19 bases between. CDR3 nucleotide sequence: TGCGCCAGCAGCCATGCCTCACGGGACGGAGGATACGAGCAGTACTTC. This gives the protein CASSHASRDGGYEQYF.

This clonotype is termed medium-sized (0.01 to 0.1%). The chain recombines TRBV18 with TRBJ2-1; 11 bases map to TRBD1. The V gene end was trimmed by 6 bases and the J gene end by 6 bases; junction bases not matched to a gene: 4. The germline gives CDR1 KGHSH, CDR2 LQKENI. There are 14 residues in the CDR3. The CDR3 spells CASSAGTGGNEQFF. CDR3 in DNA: TGTGCCAGCTCGGCCGGGACAGGGGGCAATGAGCAGTTCTTC. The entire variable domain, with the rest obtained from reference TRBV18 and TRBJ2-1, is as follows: NAGVMQNPRHLVRRRGQEARLRCSPMKGHSHVYWYRQLPEEGLKFMVYLQKENIIDESGMPKERFSAEFPKEGPSILRIQQVVRGDSAAYFCASSAGTGGNEQFFGPGTRLTVL.

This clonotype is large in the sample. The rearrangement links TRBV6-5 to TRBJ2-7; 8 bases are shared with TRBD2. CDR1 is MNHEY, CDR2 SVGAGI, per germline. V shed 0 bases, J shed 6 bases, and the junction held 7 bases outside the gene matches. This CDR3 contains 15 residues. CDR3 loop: CASSYSGLGGSEQYF. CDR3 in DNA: TGTGCCAGCAGTTACTCGGGACTAGGTGGAAGCGAGCAGTACTTC.

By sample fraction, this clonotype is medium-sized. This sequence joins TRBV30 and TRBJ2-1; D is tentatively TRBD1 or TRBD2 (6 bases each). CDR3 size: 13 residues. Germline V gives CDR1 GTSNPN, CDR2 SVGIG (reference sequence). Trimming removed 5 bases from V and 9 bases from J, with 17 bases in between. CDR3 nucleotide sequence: TGTGCCTGGTCCTCGGGGGCGGCAATTGAGCAGTTCTTC. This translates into CAWSSGAAIEQFF.